This TCR beta chain was profiled in a study of beta chain features in type 1 diabetes. Of the isolated RNA, all was reverse transcribed, and so the sequenced material was expressed TCRB transcripts. Repertoires were generated with immunoSEQ multiplex PCR, while TCRdb's copy carries only in-frame clones and drops some. This table has 300,000 to 400,000 clones, 13% appearing once. This clone has only a few counts. Its antigen is still unknown. The germline V gene encodes CDR1 GTSNPN and CDR2 SVGIG (reference sequence). There are 15 residues in the CDR3. The ends lost 8 bases at V and 6 bases at J; junction bases unmatched: 15. Each sorted fraction was over 98% pure. Study findings and constraints: Researchers report that Type 1 diabetes patients had moderately but significantly shorter TCRB CDR3s across all four CD4+ subsets.

Material: naive CD4+ T cells from blood. This clonotype was obtained from a woman aged 18-29 years with type 1 diabetes. The V and J genes are TRBV30 and TRBJ2-2, with 7 bases lining up with TRBD1. The CDR3, as DNA: TGTGCCCTAAAAACCGGGACAGCCAATTCCGGGGAGCTGTTTTTT. Its translation is CALKTGTANSGELFF.